The entry below describes one TCR beta chain. The entry originates in a study of cytomegalovirus exposure and HLA in healthy donors. The PCR employed 60 Vbeta primers together with 13 Jbeta primers. Sequenced by immunoSEQ multiplex PCR; TCRdb stores in-frame clones only, minus some. This table holds about 180,000 clones, around 85% found once. This CDR3 has 13 residues. Trimming shortened V by 7 bases and J by 3 bases, and 13 bases separated the two germline ends. Germline V lookup: CDR1 SQVTM, CDR2 ANQGSEA. Sequences were obtained from PBMCs. The V gene is TRBV29-1, the J gene TRBJ1-3; no clear D gene. This receptor was obtained from a boy younger than 10 in good health and CMV-seronegative. The CDR3 sequence is CSAARVDGNTIYF. DNA of the CDR3: TGCAGCGCGGCCCGGGTGGATGGAAACACCATATATTTT.